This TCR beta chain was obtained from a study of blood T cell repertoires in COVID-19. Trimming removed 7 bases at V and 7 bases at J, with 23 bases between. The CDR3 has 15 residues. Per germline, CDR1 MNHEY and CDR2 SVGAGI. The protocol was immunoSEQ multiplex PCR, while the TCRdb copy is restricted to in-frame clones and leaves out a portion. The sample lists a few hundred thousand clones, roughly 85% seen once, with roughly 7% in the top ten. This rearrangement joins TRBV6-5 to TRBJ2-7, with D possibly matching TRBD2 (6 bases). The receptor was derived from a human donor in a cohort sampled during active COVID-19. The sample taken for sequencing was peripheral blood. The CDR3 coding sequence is TGTGCCAGCATGGGAAATGGGTTAGCGGAGGTAGAGCAGTACTTC. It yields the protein CASMGNGLAEVEQYF.